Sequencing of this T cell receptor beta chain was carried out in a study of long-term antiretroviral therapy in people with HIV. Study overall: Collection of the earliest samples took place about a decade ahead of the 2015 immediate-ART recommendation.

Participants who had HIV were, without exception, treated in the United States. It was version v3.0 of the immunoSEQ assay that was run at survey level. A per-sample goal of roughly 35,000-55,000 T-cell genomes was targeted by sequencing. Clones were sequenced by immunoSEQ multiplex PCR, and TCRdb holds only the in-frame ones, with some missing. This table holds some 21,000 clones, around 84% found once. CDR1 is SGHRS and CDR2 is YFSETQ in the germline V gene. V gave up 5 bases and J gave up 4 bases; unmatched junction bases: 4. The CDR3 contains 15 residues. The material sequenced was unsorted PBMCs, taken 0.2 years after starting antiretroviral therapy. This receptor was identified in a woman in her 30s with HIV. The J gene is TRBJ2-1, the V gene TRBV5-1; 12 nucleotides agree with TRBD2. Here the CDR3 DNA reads TGCGCCAGCAGTCCTAGCGGGGGGGCTTACAATGAGCAGTTCTTC. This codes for CASSPSGGAYNEQFF.